The 10 T cell receptor beta chains given below trace back to one sample, sequenced in a study of read filtering for tumor transcriptome and immune sequencing. From roughly 400 ng of RNA, a library with molecular barcoded alpha/delta and beta/gamma adaptors was made. Each CDR3 protein gets one entry after TCRdb re-called the reads with MiXCR. The repertoire has over 55,000 distinct CDR3 sequences, over 11% of them found once; the top ten carry about 42%. Source material: a population of CD138-negative cells sorted from bone marrow. These TCRs come from a donor at least 40 years old with multiple myeloma.

This clonotype showed up many times. This chain connects TRBV28 to TRBJ2-5; no firm D call. V shed 4 bases and J shed 5 bases, with 14 bases lying between them. From germline, CDR1 is MDHEN and CDR2 SYDVKM. The CDR3 spans 14 residues. Here the CDR3 DNA reads TGTGCCAGCAGTTCCCCCCAAAGTTTGGAGACCCAGTACTTC. Translating it yields CASSSPQSLETQYF. The whole variable domain, filled in from reference TRBV28 and TRBJ2-5, reads DVKVTQSSRYLVKRTGEKVFLECVQDMDHENMFWYRQDPGLGLRLIYFSYDVKMKEKGDIPEGYSVSREKKERFSLILESASTNQTSMYLCASSSPQSLETQYFGPGTRLLVL.

This clonotype was counted ten times or more. The chain recombines TRBV5-1 with TRBJ2-2; no firm D call. Germline-derived CDR1 and CDR2 are SGHRS and YFSETQ. The V and J ends lost 6 bases and 4 bases respectively, with 16 bases between them. The CDR3 sequence is 15 residues long. The CDR3 spells CASTLEESGTGELFF. CDR3 nucleotides: TGCGCCAGCACCTTAGAGGAGTCTGGCACCGGGGAGCTGTTTTTT.

This clonotype has a count of ten or more. This chain joins TRBV12-3 or TRBV12-4 and TRBJ1-5; the match to TRBD1 covers 7 bases. This CDR3 contains 15 residues. J was trimmed by 4 bases and V by 0 bases; bases with no gene match: 3. The CDR3 protein is CASSLAQGSNQPQHF. The CDR3 region has the DNA TGTGCCAGCAGTTTAGCACAGGGGAGTAATCAGCCCCAGCATTTT.

At least ten counts were recorded for this clonotype. The chain links TRBV27 to TRBJ2-2, with D possibly matching TRBD1 (6 bases). V was trimmed by 2 bases and J by 9 bases, leaving 16 bases between them. There are 15 residues in the CDR3. Germline V lookup: CDR1 MNHEY, CDR2 SMNVEV (reference sequence). The CDR3 region has the DNA TGTGCCAGCAGTTTAGGGCCAGGGGCGATCCGGGAGCTGTTTTTT. It encodes CASSLGPGAIRELFF.

This clonotype came up many times. V is TRBV2 and J is TRBJ1-5; D possibly corresponds to TRBD1 (5 bases). Trimming removed 9 bases from V and 6 bases from J, with 18 bases in between. The germline CDR1 and CDR2 sequences are SNHLY and FYNNEI. The CDR3 has 14 residues. CDR3 residues: CASAPRAWVQPQHF. CDR3 nucleotide sequence: TGTGCCAGTGCCCCCAGGGCATGGGTTCAGCCCCAGCATTTT.

Ten or more counts support this clonotype. This rearrangement joins TRBV4-1 to TRBJ2-3; unclear D gene. CDR1 MGHRA and CDR2 YSYEKL come from the germline V gene. This CDR3 has 14 amino acids. Trimming left V 0 bases short and J 1 base short, with 5 bases between. CDR3 DNA: TGCGCCAGCAGCCAAGAAAGGGGCACAGATACGCAGTATTTT. This codes for CASSQERGTDTQYF.

To note about this clonotype: This may arise from a read error, as a much more abundant clone is one base away. This rearrangement joins TRBV5-1 to TRBJ1-2; a weak D match, TRBD1 (5 bases). This CDR3 contains 14 residues. Germline-derived CDR1 and CDR2 are SGHRS and YFSETQ. CDR3 amino acids: CASSLSGHGYGYAF. The CDR3 nucleotides are TGCGCCAGCAGCTTGTCAGGGCACGGCTATGGCTACGCCTTC.

About this clonotype itself: The junction differs from germline at one of its ends, possibly a read error. V usage is TRBV29-1 and J usage is TRBJ1-1; D perhaps matches TRBD1 (5 bases). Germline CDR1 reads SQVTM; CDR2 reads ANQGSEA. The CDR3 sequence is 14 residues long. The CDR3: CGVVGREGKSEAFF. CDR3 in DNA: TGCGGCGTTGTGGGCAGGGAAGGTAAATCTGAAGCTTTCTTT.

This clonotype was found many times. The V and J genes are TRBV20-1 and TRBJ2-5; a weak D match, TRBD1 (6 bases). The CDR3 extends over 12 amino acids. The germline V and J ends were trimmed by 4 bases and 3 bases, with 9 bases remaining between them. Germline-derived CDR1 and CDR2 are DFQATT and SNEGSKA (reference sequence). CDR3 DNA: TGCAGTGCTAAGCAGGGGAAAGAGACCCAGTACTTC. Its protein product is CSAKQGKETQYF.

In this sample, this clonotype turned up a few times. V is TRBV5-8 and J is TRBJ1-5; 8 bases are shared with TRBD1. This CDR3 contains 17 residues. Germline trimming cut 1 base from V and 3 bases from J; bases unmatched to any gene: 9. Germline lookup yields CDR1 SGHTS and CDR2 YDEGEE. Here the CDR3 reads CASSLTGTGVANQPQHF. CDR3 in DNA: TGTGCCAGCAGCTTGACCGGGACAGGCGTTGCCAATCAGCCCCAGCATTTT. Filled out from reference TRBV5-8 and TRBJ1-5, the complete variable domain reads EAGVTQSPTHLIKTRGQQATLRCSPISGHTSVYWYQQALGLGLQFLLWYDEGEERNRGNFPPRFSGRQFPNYSSELNVNALELEDSALYLCASSLTGTGVANQPQHFGDGTRLSIL.